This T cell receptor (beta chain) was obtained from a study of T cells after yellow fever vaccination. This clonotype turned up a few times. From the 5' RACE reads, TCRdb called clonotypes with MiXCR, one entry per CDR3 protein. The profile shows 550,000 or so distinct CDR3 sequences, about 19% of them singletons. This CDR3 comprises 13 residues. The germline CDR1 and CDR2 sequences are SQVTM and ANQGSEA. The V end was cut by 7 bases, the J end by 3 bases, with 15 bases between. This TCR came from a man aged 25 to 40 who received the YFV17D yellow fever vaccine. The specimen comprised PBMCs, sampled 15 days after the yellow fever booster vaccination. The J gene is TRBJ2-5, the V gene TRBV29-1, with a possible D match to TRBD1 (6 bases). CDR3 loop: CSAVDSLKETQYF. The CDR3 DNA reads TGCAGCGCCGTGGACAGCCTGAAAGAGACCCAGTACTTC.